Shown below are 26 T cell receptor beta chains from a single sample sequenced in a study of blood T cell repertoires in COVID-19. Method: immunoSEQ multiplex PCR; TCRdb's copy keeps in-frame clones and lacks some. The repertoire holds fewer than 150,000 clones, with about 91% as singletons. The sample taken for sequencing was peripheral blood. The source is a woman aged 50 to 65 with active or convalescent COVID-19.

This clone turned up a few times. This chain joins TRBV5-8 and TRBJ2-1; unclear D gene. In germline, CDR1 is SGHTS, CDR2 YDEGEE. V was pared by 0 bases and J by 4 bases, with 11 bases between. This CDR3 spans 15 amino acids. CDR3 amino acids: CASSLGSSVYNEQFF. The DNA for the CDR3 is TGTGCCAGCAGCTTGGGGAGCAGCGTATACAATGAGCAGTTCTTC.

The rearrangement uses TRBV4-1 and TRBJ2-3; 9 bases are a match to TRBD2. The V and J ends lost 6 bases and 0 bases, in that order; junction bases with no gene match: 4. CDR1 is MGHRA, CDR2 YSYEKL, per germline. The CDR3 length is 15 residues. The CDR3 is CASRSTSGSTDTQYF. The CDR3 DNA sequence: TGCGCCAGCAGGTCCACTAGCGGGAGCACAGATACGCAGTATTTT.

This sequence joins TRBV28 and TRBJ2-7; TRBD1 might be the D (6 bases). The length of the CDR3 is 13 residues. Deletions cut 6 bases from V and 4 bases from J, with 13 bases between. Germline V lookup: CDR1 MDHEN, CDR2 SYDVKM. The CDR3 region is CASRVQGMYEQYF. In nucleotides, the CDR3 is TGTGCCAGCAGAGTCCAGGGGATGTACGAGCAGTACTTC.

The chain carries TRBV29-1 and TRBJ2-3, with 12 bases that match TRBD2. Per the germline V gene, CDR1 is SQVTM and CDR2 is ANQGSEA. This CDR3 comprises 14 residues. The V segment lost 4 bases and the J segment 2 bases; nucleotides outside the gene matches: 1. The CDR3 protein is CSVGTSGNTDTQYF. CDR3 nucleotide sequence: TGCAGCGTTGGGACTAGCGGGAACACAGATACGCAGTATTTT.

This rearrangement joins TRBV4-3 to TRBJ1-4, with a possible D match to TRBD1 (6 bases). Looked up from germline, CDR1 is LGHNA and CDR2 is YSLEER. The length of the CDR3 is 16 residues. V was trimmed by 0 bases and J by 5 bases, leaving 13 bases between them. The CDR3 protein is CASSQDWGGGNEKLFF. The CDR3 DNA reads as TGCGCCAGCAGCCAAGATTGGGGGGGCGGAAATGAAAAACTGTTTTTT.

This chain joins TRBV15 and TRBJ1-4, with D tentatively TRBD1 (5 bases). Germline-derived CDR1 and CDR2 are LNHNV and YYDKDF (reference sequence). The CDR3 length is 17 residues. Trimming pared 2 bases from V and 0 bases from J, leaving 13 bases between. Here the CDR3 reads CATSRRRQTSTNEKLFF. The CDR3 nucleotides read TGTGCCACCAGCAGACGTAGACAGACCTCAACTAATGAAAAACTGTTTTTT.

The chain links TRBV28 to TRBJ2-7, with D possibly being TRBD1 (5 bases). The V gene lost 5 bases and the J gene lost 6 bases, with 11 bases spanning the gap. Per germline, CDR1 MDHEN and CDR2 SYDVKM. The CDR3 sequence is 12 residues long. The CDR3 is CASSSRAAEQYF. The CDR3 DNA is TGTGCCAGCAGTAGCAGGGCGGCCGAGCAGTACTTC.

A single count supports this clone. V usage is TRBV6-2 or TRBV6-3 and J usage is TRBJ2-1, with no clear D. The germline gives CDR1 MNHEY, CDR2 SVGEGT. The length of the CDR3 is 13 residues. The ends were cut back, 0 bases at V and 5 bases at J, with 5 bases in the middle. The CDR3 region is CASSYSGDNEQFF. For the CDR3, the DNA is TGTGCCAGCAGTTACTCGGGCGACAATGAGCAGTTCTTC.

The J gene is TRBJ2-7, the V gene TRBV5-1; 8 positions agree with TRBD1. CDR3 length: 14 residues. The J segment lost 2 bases and the V segment lost 4 bases, leaving 5 bases of the junction unmatched. CDR1 and CDR2 from the germline V gene are SGHRS and YFSETQ. The CDR3 is CASSHGQGAYEQYF. The DNA of the CDR3 is TGCGCCAGCAGCCACGGACAGGGTGCCTACGAGCAGTACTTC. Together with reference TRBV5-1 and TRBJ2-7, the CDR3 gives the full variable domain: KAGVTQTPRYLIKTRGQQVTLSCSPISGHRSVSWYQQTPGQGLQFLFEYFSETQRNKGNFPGRFSGRQFSNSRSEMNVSTLELGDSALYLCASSHGQGAYEQYFGPGTRLTVT.

V and J are TRBV19 and TRBJ1-1; possibly TRBD1 for D (5 bases). CDR3 length: 19 amino acids. Germline V CDR1 and CDR2: LNHDA, SQIVND (reference sequence). Deletions cut 6 bases from V and 0 bases from J, with 26 bases between. The CDR3 DNA follows: TGTGCCAGTAGCTCTGGGGACTTGTTCTTCGTTGAGCTGAACACTGAAGCTTTCTTT. This translates into CASSSGDLFFVELNTEAFF.

This clone was counted a single time. The chain joins TRBV23-1 to TRBJ1-1, with D maybe TRBD1 (6 bases). TRBV23-1 is designated an ORF whose function remains uncertain. V lost 0 bases and J 3 bases, leaving 8 bases between the germline ends. The CDR3 length is 14 residues. The CDR3 protein is CASSQSNRDTEAFF. CDR3 nucleotide sequence: TGCGCCAGCAGTCAATCGAACAGGGACACTGAAGCTTTCTTT.

The rearrangement links TRBV9 to TRBJ1-4, with D perhaps TRBD1 (5 bases). Trimming removed 1 base from V and 8 bases from J, with 6 bases in between. The CDR3 contains 12 residues. Per germline, CDR1 SGDLS and CDR2 YYNGEE. The CDR3 DNA follows: TGTGCCAGCAGCGTAAGGGGCGAAAAACTGTTTTTT. Protein product: CASSVRGEKLFF.

The rearrangement uses TRBV7-2 and TRBJ2-1, with 9 bases that match TRBD2. The V gene end was trimmed by 1 base and the J gene end by 7 bases; junction bases not matched to a gene: 11. There are 17 residues in the CDR3. CDR1 SGHTA and CDR2 FQGNSA come from the germline V gene. CDR3 amino acids: CASSLVFGAGGLNEQFF. Written as DNA, the CDR3 is TGTGCCAGCAGCTTAGTCTTTGGAGCGGGAGGTTTGAATGAGCAGTTCTTC.

The rearrangement links TRBV6-5 to TRBJ2-7, with D hard to call. The CDR3 contains 10 residues. V was cut by 6 bases and J by 7 bases, with 7 bases left in between. CDR1 and CDR2 (germline): MNHEY, SVGAGI. CDR3 in amino acids: CASREEEQYF. The CDR3 nucleotides are TGTGCCAGCAGAGAGGAAGAGCAGTACTTC.

The CDR3 spells CASRDGVADTQYF. DNA of the CDR3: TGTGCCAGCAGAGACGGAGTGGCAGATACGCAGTATTTT. This chain uses TRBV11-2 with TRBJ2-3; D call uncertain. Between the trimmed V and J ends, which lost 6 bases and 4 bases, there was a span of 11 bases. CDR1 is SGHAT and CDR2 is FQNNGV in the germline V gene. The CDR3 is 13 amino acids.

The chain joins TRBV7-3 to TRBJ2-5, with TRBD2 identical over 8 bases. J lost 8 bases, V lost 5 bases, and 10 bases had no gene match. The germline V gene has CDR1 SGHTA and CDR2 FQGTGA. The CDR3 covers 14 residues. CDR3 protein: CASSPSGTRGTQYF. The CDR3 nucleotides read TGTGCCAGCAGCCCCTCAGGGACTAGAGGTACCCAGTACTTC. Complete variable domain (other parts from reference TRBV7-3 and TRBJ2-5): GAGVSQTPSNKVTEKGKYVELRCDPISGHTALYWYRQSLGQGPEFLIYFQGTGAADDSGLPNDRFFAVRPEGSVSTLKIQRTERGDSAVYLCASSPSGTRGTQYFGPGTRLLVL.

V and J are TRBV24-1 and TRBJ1-2, with D maybe TRBD1 (5 bases). V dropped 6 bases and J dropped 7 bases, with 17 bases sitting between them. This CDR3 spans 14 amino acids. CDR1 is KGHDR, CDR2 SFDVKD, per germline. In DNA, the CDR3 is TGTGCCACCAGTCAGGGCCCTCACCTCCCTGGCTACACCTTC. Amino acids: CATSQGPHLPGYTF.

This clone was seen a single time. The chain's CDR3 is CASSSGTSGRLRSYNEQFF. Written as DNA, the CDR3 is TGTGCCAGTAGTTCCGGGACTAGCGGGAGGCTTCGCTCCTACAATGAGCAGTTCTTC. The V gene is TRBV19, the J gene TRBJ2-1; TRBD2 agrees at 15 bases. Trimming at V came to 5 bases and at J to 0 bases, leaving 8 bases not matched to a gene. The CDR3 contains 19 residues. Germline V gene lookup returns CDR1 LNHDA and CDR2 SQIVND (reference sequence).

The chain recombines TRBV5-4 with TRBJ2-7, with 7 bases aligning to TRBD2. In germline, CDR1 is SGHNT, CDR2 YYREEE (reference sequence). This CDR3 is built from 17 residues. V gave up 0 bases and J gave up 0 bases; unmatched junction bases: 9. The CDR3 coding sequence is TGTGCCAGCAGCTTGGCCTCTGGGGGAGGGCCCTCCTACGAGCAGTACTTC. Amino acids: CASSLASGGGPSYEQYF.

The rearrangement links TRBV28 to TRBJ1-4, with no clear D. Germline loops: CDR1 MDHEN, CDR2 SYDVKM. V dropped 1 base and J dropped 4 bases, with 16 bases sitting between them. The CDR3 runs 17 residues. CDR3 sequence: CASSLYYPREGNEKLFF. The CDR3 region has the DNA TGTGCCAGCAGTTTATATTACCCGCGGGAGGGTAATGAAAAACTGTTTTTT.

For the CDR3, the DNA is TGTGCCAGCAGCTCCTACGTCGATACGCAGTATTTT. This encodes CASSSYVDTQYF. The chain uses TRBV3-1 (or the pseudogene TRBV3-2) and TRBJ2-3; D not resolved. Germline V gene sequence: CDR1 LGHDT, CDR2 YNNKEL (reference sequence). The V gene lost 5 bases and the J gene lost 6 bases, with 9 bases spanning the gap. This CDR3 spans 12 amino acids.

The DNA of the CDR3 is TGTGCCAGCAGCTTATTATTGGGGGGGCCATCAAATGAAAAACTGTTTTTT. Amino acids: CASSLLLGGPSNEKLFF. This chain joins TRBV7-8 and TRBJ1-4; D perhaps matches TRBD1 (6 bases). Germline loops: CDR1 SGHVS, CDR2 FQNEAQ. V lost 2 bases and J 5 bases, leaving 18 bases between the germline ends. The length of the CDR3 is 17 residues.

This clone was counted a single time. V and J are TRBV4-3 and TRBJ2-1; 9 positions agree with TRBD2. The germline CDR1 and CDR2 sequences are LGHNA and YSLEER. V gave up 0 bases and J gave up 8 bases; unmatched junction bases: 5. The CDR3 is made up of 15 amino acids. The CDR3 bases are TGCGCCAGCAGCCAAGATGGCGGGAGGGCCGATGAGCAGTTCTTC. It yields the protein CASSQDGGRADEQFF.

This clone was found once. CDR3 sequence reads: CASTPTGPGNTIYF. DNA for the CDR3: TGTGCCAGCACCCCCACAGGGCCTGGAAACACCATATATTTT. This rearrangement joins TRBV28 to TRBJ1-3; TRBD1 might be the D (6 bases). CDR1 is MDHEN and CDR2 is SYDVKM in the germline V gene. V was trimmed by 7 bases and J by 2 bases, leaving 12 bases between them. The CDR3 loop spans 14 amino acids.

In its sample, this clone was seen a few times. CDR3 region: CASSLSGSSYNEQFF. CDR3 DNA: TGCGCCAGCAGCCTTAGCGGGAGCTCCTACAATGAGCAGTTCTTC. The chain employs TRBV4-3 and TRBJ2-1; 9 nucleotides align to TRBD2. Germline loops: CDR1 LGHNA, CDR2 YSLEER. The V gene end was trimmed by 4 bases and the J gene end by 0 bases; junction bases not matched to a gene: 1. The CDR3 consists of 15 residues.

V usage is TRBV11-1 and J usage is TRBJ2-1, with TRBD1 matching over 9 bases. Germline CDR1 is SGHAT and CDR2 is FQDESV (reference sequence). Trimming took 3 bases from V and 8 from J; bases not matched to a gene: 8. The CDR3 contains 15 residues. CDR3: CASSFTGTGIDEQFF. The DNA of the CDR3 is TGTGCCAGCAGCTTCACCGGGACAGGGATCGATGAGCAGTTCTTC.